The clone carrying this T cell receptor (beta chain) was observed a handful of times. Antigen unknown. Investigators isolated RNA and reverse transcribed it into cDNA to act as the sequencing template. Assay: immunoSEQ multiplex PCR; the TCRdb copy retains only in-frame clones and omits some. The profile covers about 210,000 clones, with approximately 47% appearing a single time and 2% to 3% taken by the ten largest. Treatment reported: oral pan-JAK inhibitor, 5-10 mg twice daily. Alopecia areata patients provided lesional scalp punch biopsies and peripheral blood, both collected for the study. PBMCs yielded sorted CD4+ and CD8+ T cells. V lost 6 bases and J lost 3, with 14 bases in between. Germline CDR1 reads SNHLY; CDR2 reads FYNNEI. There are 14 residues in the CDR3. This entry belongs to a study of CD8+ T cells in alopecia areata. Findings and caveats of the study: Only one nonresponder was present, which leaves the link between baseline CD8+ expansion and response uncertain. Lesional scalp displayed greater clonality than normal scalp, most notably in alopecia totalis/universalis.

This material consisted of CD4+ T cells sorted from blood, taken around week 36, from a patient treated with tofacitinib. The chain has TRBV2 and TRBJ2-5; D gene uncertain. This sequence originates from a human donor with alopecia areata. This CDR3 reads CASSVLARKETQYF. CDR3 nucleotides: TGTGCCAGCAGCGTCCTCGCGAGGAAAGAGACCCAGTACTTC.